This TCR beta chain came from a study of T cell responses to AZD1222 COVID-19 vaccine. For the study at large: Combined were second doses at about 4 or about 12 weeks. Study-level findings and limits: Reportedly, nearly half of unique spike TCRs recognized epitopes outside B.1.351/B.1.1.7 mutations. Two doses of AZD1222 preceded a rise in Spike-specific TCR breadth and depth.

Sequencing used immunoSEQ multiplex PCR; TCRdb keeps in-frame clones, though not all of them. The sample shows some 130,000 clones, approximately 90% of them seen only once. Germline V gene data show CDR1 as LNHDA and CDR2 as SQIVND (reference sequence). V dropped 0 bases and J dropped 5 bases, with 22 bases sitting between them. The CDR3 sequence is 18 residues long. Comments on this clone: The antigen remains undetermined.

Sample: peripheral blood, taken on day 0 of AZD1222 vaccination. The sequence derives from an adult in good health. The chain carries TRBV19 and TRBJ1-1; no firm D call. The CDR3 protein is CASSIDASSADAATEAFF. Written as DNA, the CDR3 is TGTGCCAGTAGTATAGATGCCAGCTCGGCAGACGCCGCGACTGAAGCTTTCTTT.